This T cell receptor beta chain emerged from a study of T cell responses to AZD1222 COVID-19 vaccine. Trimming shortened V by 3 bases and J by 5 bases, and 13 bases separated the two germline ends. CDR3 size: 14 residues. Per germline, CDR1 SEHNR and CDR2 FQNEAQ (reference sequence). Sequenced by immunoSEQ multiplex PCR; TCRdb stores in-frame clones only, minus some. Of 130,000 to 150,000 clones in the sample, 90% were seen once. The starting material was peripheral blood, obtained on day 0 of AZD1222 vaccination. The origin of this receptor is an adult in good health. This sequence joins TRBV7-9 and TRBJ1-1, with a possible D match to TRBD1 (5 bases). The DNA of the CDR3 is TGTGCCAGCAGCTTGTCGGGGGGATCAACTGAAGCTTTCTTT. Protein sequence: CASSLSGGSTEAFF.